The rows below give T cell receptor beta chains drawn from one sample of a study of blood T cell repertoires in COVID-19. TCRdb keeps only in-frame clones here, not all; method: immunoSEQ multiplex PCR. Of 50,000 to 60,000 clones in the sample, roughly 85% were seen once. Material: peripheral blood. The receptors come from a human donor in a cohort sampled during active COVID-19. CDR3s include the opening cysteine and the closing phenylalanine or tryptophan. The order of the fields is V gene, J gene, CDR3 protein.

v_gene: TRBV27
j_gene: TRBJ1-2
CDR3aa: CASSLDRFGYGYTF

v_gene: TRBV19
j_gene: TRBJ1-1
CDR3aa: CATAEFLGTEAFF

v_gene: TRBV5-6
j_gene: TRBJ1-4
CDR3aa: CASSLGRKLFF

v_gene: TRBV10-2
j_gene: TRBJ2-1
CDR3aa: CASREGPLRSGNEQFF

v_gene: TRBV11-2
j_gene: TRBJ1-1
CDR3aa: CASSSTAGGSPKAFF

v_gene: TRBV30
j_gene: TRBJ2-2
CDR3aa: CAWSLTRTSGRAGELFF

v_gene: TRBV16
j_gene: TRBJ2-3
CDR3aa: CASSQVAGVATDTQYF

v_gene: TRBV25-1
j_gene: TRBJ2-5
CDR3aa: CASAWGLAGEETQYF

v_gene: TRBV3-1/TRBV3-2
j_gene: TRBJ1-3
CDR3aa: CASSQGSRSGNTIYF

v_gene: TRBV28
j_gene: TRBJ2-7
CDR3aa: CASSFGWSSYEQYF

v_gene: TRBV7-2
j_gene: TRBJ2-7
CDR3aa: CASSSPDRAENYEQYF

v_gene: TRBV11-3
j_gene: TRBJ1-1
CDR3aa: CASSSTGGAEAFF

v_gene: TRBV5-6
j_gene: TRBJ1-6
CDR3aa: CASSLGQSNSPLHF

v_gene: TRBV7-9
j_gene: TRBJ1-4
CDR3aa: CASSLPLGRGTTNEKLFF

v_gene: TRBV6-5
j_gene: TRBJ2-7
CDR3aa: CASSYSNRGPREQYF

v_gene: TRBV5-1
j_gene: TRBJ2-7
CDR3aa: CASSSPRQGTSYEQYF

v_gene: TRBV10-3
j_gene: TRBJ1-1
CDR3aa: CAISDRTGRGEAFF

v_gene: TRBV7-2
j_gene: TRBJ1-4
CDR3aa: CASSLVRQVNEKLFF

v_gene: TRBV15
j_gene: TRBJ1-6
CDR3aa: CATSREGQGFSPLHF

v_gene: TRBV4-3
j_gene: TRBJ2-7
CDR3aa: CASSQGLAGPYEQYF

v_gene: TRBV3-1/TRBV3-2
j_gene: TRBJ2-7
CDR3aa: CASSQFDGGQGNYEQYF

v_gene: TRBV6-1
j_gene: TRBJ1-2
CDR3aa: CASSEGWPENYGYTF

v_gene: TRBV7-2
j_gene: TRBJ2-7
CDR3aa: CASSLVQGTYEQYF

v_gene: TRBV27
j_gene: TRBJ1-6
CDR3aa: CASSRGQINSPLHF

v_gene: TRBV7-9
j_gene: TRBJ1-1
CDR3aa: CASTEDTNTEAFF

v_gene: TRBV7-9
j_gene: TRBJ2-1
CDR3aa: CASSLSGSPGHEQFF

v_gene: TRBV21-1
j_gene: TRBJ2-1
CDR3aa: CARAGGYNEQFF

v_gene: TRBV18
j_gene: TRBJ1-2
CDR3aa: CASSPREFSTYFF

v_gene: TRBV7-7
j_gene: TRBJ2-2
CDR3aa: CASSLVAGDVTGELFF

v_gene: TRBV5-4
j_gene: TRBJ2-3
CDR3aa: CASSGPGLAGGADTQYF

v_gene: TRBV19
j_gene: TRBJ1-1
CDR3aa: CASGVGSVSEAFF

v_gene: TRBV30
j_gene: TRBJ1-4
CDR3aa: CAWSTGYNEKLFF

v_gene: TRBV9
j_gene: TRBJ2-3
CDR3aa: CASSVSGYTDTQYF

v_gene: TRBV9
j_gene: TRBJ2-1
CDR3aa: CASSVGSNVWSRGSYNEQFF

v_gene: TRBV19
j_gene: TRBJ2-7
CDR3aa: CASSIGQGPAYEQYF

v_gene: TRBV7-3
j_gene: TRBJ1-6
CDR3aa: CASSPRDRAPLHF

v_gene: TRBV7-3
j_gene: TRBJ2-7
CDR3aa: CASSIRPPGLADSYEQYF

v_gene: TRBV19
j_gene: TRBJ2-7
CDR3aa: CASSNQLAGGLPLPFEQYF

v_gene: TRBV28
j_gene: TRBJ2-5
CDR3aa: CASSLGATSGSGGQETQYF

v_gene: TRBV6-5
j_gene: TRBJ1-3
CDR3aa: CASSYRQETGNTIYF

v_gene: TRBV28
j_gene: TRBJ1-3
CDR3aa: CASSLSESSGNTIYF

v_gene: TRBV3-1/TRBV3-2
j_gene: TRBJ2-4
CDR3aa: CASSHGGTLAKNIQYF

v_gene: TRBV5-5
j_gene: TRBJ1-5
CDR3aa: CASRRNWGDSNQPQHF